The rows below give T cell receptor beta chains drawn from one sample of a study of T cell repertoires in cytomegalovirus infection. TCRdb reanalysed the reads using MiXCR and keeps one entry per CDR3 protein. The sample records around 800,000 distinct CDR3 sequences, about 31% being singletons. These receptors' antigens are unknown. This specimen was cultured CD8+ T cells from PBMCs, taken from culture after CMV antigen stimulation. Every receptor here comes from a human donor in good health (CMV status not recorded). Some clones in this sample may be carry-over from other donors' samples. Both conserved end residues are part of each CDR3. Each record gives: V gene, D gene, J gene, clone size, CDR3 protein, CDR3 DNA. A D gene is named only where the DNA matches it firmly. Not every row has a clone size; where given, it reads once, few, many or a size class.

v_call: TRBV7-9
d_call: TRBD1
j_call: TRBJ1-1
clone_size: few
cdr3_aa: CASSPEDRKPTEAFF
cdr3_nt: TGTGCCAGCAGCCCAGAGGACAGGAAGCCCACTGAAGCTTTCTTT

v_call: TRBV10-3
d_call: -
j_call: TRBJ2-7
clone_size: -
cdr3_aa: CAIGGRGNYEQYF
cdr3_nt: TGTGCCATCGGCGGCCGGGGCAACTACGAGCAGTACTTC

v_call: TRBV7-6
d_call: -
j_call: TRBJ2-5
clone_size: many
cdr3_aa: CASSFGGDQETQYF
cdr3_nt: TGTGCCAGCAGCTTTGGAGGGGACCAAGAGACCCAGTACTTC

v_call: TRBV7-9
d_call: -
j_call: TRBJ1-1
clone_size: -
cdr3_aa: CASSLGLSSGTEAFF
cdr3_nt: TGTGCCAGCAGCTTAGGTTTATCCAGCGGGACTGAAGCTTTCTTT

v_call: TRBV27
d_call: -
j_call: TRBJ1-2
clone_size: many
cdr3_aa: CASSSPGKESGYTF
cdr3_nt: TGTGCCAGCAGCAGTCCGGGAAAGGAAAGTGGCTACACCTTC

v_call: TRBV4-3
d_call: -
j_call: TRBJ2-1
clone_size: once
cdr3_aa: CASSQTRTDTSYNEQFF
cdr3_nt: TGCGCCAGCAGCCAAACAAGGACTGACACCTCCTACAATGAGCAGTTCTTC

v_call: TRBV5-6
d_call: TRBD1
j_call: TRBJ2-5
clone_size: -
cdr3_aa: CASSLAGGLKETQYF
cdr3_nt: TGTGCCAGCAGCTTGGCAGGGGGCCTTAAAGAGACCCAGTACTTC

v_call: TRBV7-6
d_call: -
j_call: TRBJ2-1
clone_size: few
cdr3_aa: CASSPMGFF
cdr3_nt: TGTGCCAGCAGCCCCATGGGGTTCTTC

v_call: TRBV7-2
d_call: TRBD1
j_call: TRBJ2-1
clone_size: many
cdr3_aa: CASCPGQGAPRSTYNEQFF
cdr3_nt: TGTGCCAGTTGCCCGGGACAGGGGGCCCCTCGATCTACCTACAATGAGCAGTTCTTC

v_call: TRBV7-9
d_call: -
j_call: TRBJ1-1
clone_size: -
cdr3_aa: CASSLGWREVGTEAFF
cdr3_nt: TGTGCCAGCAGCTTAGGATGGAGAGAAGTGGGGACTGAAGCTTTCTTT

v_call: TRBV6-4
d_call: -
j_call: TRBJ2-1
clone_size: -
cdr3_aa: CASSDKTDPYNEQFF
cdr3_nt: TGTGCCAGCAGTGACAAGACGGACCCCTACAATGAGCAGTTCTTC

v_call: TRBV9
d_call: -
j_call: TRBJ2-3
clone_size: few
cdr3_aa: CASSVGERSTDTQYF
cdr3_nt: TGTGCCAGCAGCGTAGGAGAGAGAAGCACAGATACGCAGTATTTT

v_call: TRBV20-1
d_call: -
j_call: TRBJ1-4
clone_size: -
cdr3_aa: CSATEQGDTINEKLFF
cdr3_nt: TGCAGTGCCACCGAACAGGGAGATACCATTAATGAAAAACTGTTTTTT

v_call: TRBV7-9
d_call: -
j_call: TRBJ2-1
clone_size: few
cdr3_aa: CASSSEYEQFF
cdr3_nt: TGTGCCAGCAGCTCTGAATATGAGCAGTTCTTC

v_call: TRBV7-6
d_call: -
j_call: TRBJ2-3
clone_size: few
cdr3_aa: CASSLVDSVLITDTQYF
cdr3_nt: TGTGCCAGCAGCTTAGTAGATAGCGTCCTGATCACAGATACGCAGTATTTT

v_call: TRBV15
d_call: TRBD1
j_call: TRBJ2-2
clone_size: few
cdr3_aa: CATVNRGYTGELFF
cdr3_nt: TGTGCCACCGTGAACAGGGGATACACCGGGGAGCTGTTTTTT

v_call: TRBV7-6
d_call: -
j_call: TRBJ1-4
clone_size: -
cdr3_aa: CASSLGLTLEANEKLFF
cdr3_nt: TGTGCCAGCAGCTTAGGACTGACGCTCGAAGCTAATGAAAAACTGTTTTTT

v_call: TRBV11-1
d_call: -
j_call: TRBJ2-1
clone_size: -
cdr3_aa: CASSRTLASNNEQFF
cdr3_nt: TGTGCCAGCAGCCGAACACTAGCCAGTAACAATGAGCAGTTCTTC

v_call: TRBV6-5
d_call: -
j_call: TRBJ1-2
clone_size: -
cdr3_aa: CASRPQAYSNYGYTF
cdr3_nt: TGTGCCAGCAGACCACAAGCATATTCTAACTATGGCTACACCTTC

v_call: TRBV6-6
d_call: TRBD1
j_call: TRBJ2-3
clone_size: many
cdr3_aa: CASTQTGTGSTDTQYF
cdr3_nt: TGTGCCAGCACTCAAACCGGGACAGGGAGCACAGATACGCAGTATTTT

v_call: TRBV10-1
d_call: TRBD1
j_call: TRBJ1-5
clone_size: few
cdr3_aa: CASSDATGMNQPQHF
cdr3_nt: TGCGCCAGCAGTGATGCGACAGGGATGAATCAGCCCCAGCATTTT

v_call: TRBV7-9
d_call: -
j_call: TRBJ2-3
clone_size: many
cdr3_aa: CASNGGTTDTQYF
cdr3_nt: TGTGCCAGCAATGGGGGAACCACAGATACGCAGTATTTT

v_call: TRBV27
d_call: TRBD1
j_call: TRBJ1-1
clone_size: few
cdr3_aa: CASSPENRGEAFF
cdr3_nt: TGTGCCAGCAGTCCCGAGAACAGGGGCGAAGCTTTCTTT

v_call: TRBV4-3
d_call: -
j_call: TRBJ2-2
clone_size: -
cdr3_aa: CASSPWDGTGELFF
cdr3_nt: TGCGCCAGCAGCCCTTGGGACGGCACCGGGGAGCTGTTTTTT

v_call: TRBV7-9
d_call: -
j_call: TRBJ2-3
clone_size: -
cdr3_aa: CASSPGTSRGDTQYF
cdr3_nt: TGTGCCAGCAGCCCAGGGACTTCGAGGGGAGATACGCAGTATTTT

v_call: TRBV6-6
d_call: TRBD1
j_call: TRBJ1-5
clone_size: few
cdr3_aa: CASSYSSGTGDQPQHF
cdr3_nt: TGTGCCAGCAGTTACTCGAGTGGGACAGGAGATCAGCCCCAGCATTTT

v_call: TRBV7-8
d_call: -
j_call: TRBJ1-3
clone_size: -
cdr3_aa: CASSSQGRPGNTIYF
cdr3_nt: TGTGCCAGCAGCTCCCAGGGGAGGCCTGGAAACACCATATATTTT

v_call: TRBV10-3
d_call: -
j_call: TRBJ2-2
clone_size: many
cdr3_aa: CAIKRPWAAKGDTGELFF
cdr3_nt: TGTGCCATCAAACGCCCCTGGGCAGCCAAGGGTGACACCGGGGAGCTGTTTTTT

v_call: TRBV10-2
d_call: -
j_call: TRBJ1-5
clone_size: many
cdr3_aa: CASSESGKQPQHF
cdr3_nt: TGCGCCAGCAGTGAGTCGGGGAAACAGCCCCAGCATTTT

v_call: TRBV23-1
d_call: TRBD1
j_call: TRBJ2-5
clone_size: -
cdr3_aa: CASIPTDREQETQYF
cdr3_nt: TGCGCCAGCATCCCAACGGACAGGGAACAAGAGACCCAGTACTTC

v_call: TRBV27
d_call: -
j_call: TRBJ1-2
clone_size: few
cdr3_aa: CASSFSPNYGYTF
cdr3_nt: TGTGCCAGCAGTTTCTCCCCTAACTATGGCTACACCTTC

v_call: TRBV19
d_call: -
j_call: TRBJ2-1
clone_size: few
cdr3_aa: CASSLGWDGNNEQFF
cdr3_nt: TGTGCCAGTAGTCTTGGGTGGGACGGGAACAATGAGCAGTTCTTC

v_call: TRBV6-1
d_call: -
j_call: TRBJ2-2
clone_size: -
cdr3_aa: CASRTDVLNTGELFF
cdr3_nt: TGTGCCAGCAGGACCGACGTGTTGAACACCGGGGAGCTGTTTTTT

v_call: TRBV10-3
d_call: TRBD2
j_call: TRBJ2-1
clone_size: many
cdr3_aa: CAISESQAGAYNEQFF
cdr3_nt: TGTGCCATCAGTGAGTCACAAGCGGGAGCCTACAATGAGCAGTTCTTC

v_call: TRBV27
d_call: TRBD2
j_call: TRBJ2-7
clone_size: -
cdr3_aa: CASKQGLAGGHEQYF
cdr3_nt: TGTGCCAGCAAGCAAGGACTAGCGGGGGGCCACGAGCAGTACTTC

v_call: TRBV27
d_call: TRBD1
j_call: TRBJ2-3
clone_size: once
cdr3_aa: CASRLTANPDRADTQYF
cdr3_nt: TGTGCCAGCAGGCTCACGGCAAATCCCGACAGGGCAGATACGCAGTATTTT

v_call: TRBV19
d_call: -
j_call: TRBJ1-1
clone_size: -
cdr3_aa: CAREQGTSNTEAFF
cdr3_nt: TGTGCCAGGGAACAAGGGACATCGAACACTGAAGCTTTCTTT

v_call: TRBV7-8
d_call: -
j_call: TRBJ2-1
clone_size: many
cdr3_aa: CASSSGGGDASEQFF
cdr3_nt: TGTGCCAGCAGCTCTGGAGGGGGCGATGCTAGTGAGCAGTTCTTC

v_call: TRBV27
d_call: -
j_call: TRBJ1-4
clone_size: -
cdr3_aa: CASSFNVGEKLFF
cdr3_nt: TGTGCCAGCAGTTTCAACGTGGGTGAAAAACTGTTTTTT

v_call: TRBV13
d_call: -
j_call: TRBJ1-4
clone_size: -
cdr3_aa: CASSEGESDEKLFF
cdr3_nt: TGTGCCAGCAGCGAGGGGGAATCCGATGAAAAACTGTTTTTT